This TCR beta chain was documented in a study of blood T cell repertoires in COVID-19. Study-level information: Acute-phase and convalescent COVID-19 samples originated in the United States, Italy and Spain. PBMCs, B-cell-depleted T cells, or T cells were the source of the cDNA or gDNA that made up the material.

Per the authors' pipeline: Amplification of reference gene primers provided the estimated nucleated cell counts. Assay used: immunoSEQ multiplex PCR; TCRdb lists only in-frame clones, some missing. V and J calls and clone size are those listed in that table; D and trimming were worked out from the DNA. Of around 450,000 clones listed, more than 85% were seen once; the top ten hold 4.3%. CDR3 length: 19 amino acids. Trimming removed 5 bases from V and 1 base from J, with 25 bases in between. Germline V CDR1 and CDR2: LNHDA, SQIVND (reference sequence). The sequence came from a young woman with acute or convalescent COVID-19. The gene calls are TRBV19 and TRBJ2-3; TRBD2 is a possible D gene (6 bases). Sequenced sample: peripheral blood. In DNA form, the CDR3 reads TGTGCCAGTAGTTGGGAGCCCGGGACTGCCAAGTCCGGCACAGATACGCAGTATTTT. Protein product: CASSWEPGTAKSGTDTQYF.